The 6 T cell receptor beta chains below were found in one sample sequenced in a study of cytomegalovirus exposure and HLA in healthy donors. The method was immunoSEQ multiplex PCR; TCRdb's version includes in-frame clones alone and lacks a portion of them. This sample has about 250,000 clones, with 87% found just once. The sample consisted of PBMCs. These receptors were obtained from a young man in good health and CMV-seronegative.

The chain links TRBV7-8 to TRBJ2-1; 7 bases match TRBD1. Germline V gene data show CDR1 as SGHVS and CDR2 as FQNEAQ. There are 14 residues in the CDR3. The V segment lost 1 base and the J segment 8 bases; nucleotides outside the gene matches: 5. CDR3: CASSLGGTVDEQFF. The CDR3 DNA reads TGTGCCAGCAGCTTAGGGGGGACAGTTGATGAGCAGTTCTTC.

This sequence joins TRBV10-1 and TRBJ2-3, with a possible D match to TRBD1 (5 bases). The germline V gene encodes CDR1 WNHNN and CDR2 SYGVQD (reference sequence). This CDR3 has 15 residues. Trimming shortened V by 5 bases and J by 0 bases, and 12 bases separated the two germline ends. CDR3 DNA: TGCGCCAGCAGTACCCGTAGGGGAAGCACAGATACGCAGTATTTT. Translated: CASSTRRGSTDTQYF.

The genes are TRBV15 and TRBJ2-7; TRBD2 agrees at 11 bases. The V segment lost 4 bases and the J segment 0 bases; nucleotides outside the gene matches: 2. The germline V gene encodes CDR1 LNHNV and CDR2 YYDKDF (reference sequence). The CDR3 has 15 amino acids. The CDR3 DNA sequence: TGTGCCACCAGCATTACTAGCGGGAGCTCCTACGAGCAGTACTTC. It translates to CATSITSGSSYEQYF.

This chain links TRBV5-1 with TRBJ2-3; 7 nucleotides match TRBD1. The CDR3 runs to 15 residues. CDR1 is SGHRS and CDR2 is YFSETQ in the germline V gene. Trimming removed 2 bases from V and 4 bases from J; junction bases left unmatched: 7. The CDR3 nucleotides read TGCGCCAGCAGCTTTGGACAGGCGGAGCCAGATACGCAGTATTTT. Protein product: CASSFGQAEPDTQYF.

The chain couples TRBV6-5 to TRBJ2-7, with TRBD1 identical over 7 bases. The ends lost 2 bases at V and 1 base at J; junction bases unmatched: 8. Germline V CDR1 and CDR2: MNHEY, SVGAGI. The CDR3 runs 16 residues. The CDR3 region is CASSYGVSRGSYEQYF. The CDR3 DNA is TGTGCCAGCAGTTACGGGGTGTCCAGGGGGTCCTACGAGCAGTACTTC.

This rearrangement joins TRBV5-3 to TRBJ2-1; TRBD2 aligns across 11 bases. TRBV5-3 is an ORF, with its function uncertain. The CDR3 has 15 amino acids. Trimming took 3 bases from V and 7 from J; bases not matched to a gene: 6. CDR3 amino acids: CARSWAGTSGNEQFF. As DNA, the CDR3 is TGTGCCAGAAGCTGGGCCGGGACTAGCGGTAATGAGCAGTTCTTC.